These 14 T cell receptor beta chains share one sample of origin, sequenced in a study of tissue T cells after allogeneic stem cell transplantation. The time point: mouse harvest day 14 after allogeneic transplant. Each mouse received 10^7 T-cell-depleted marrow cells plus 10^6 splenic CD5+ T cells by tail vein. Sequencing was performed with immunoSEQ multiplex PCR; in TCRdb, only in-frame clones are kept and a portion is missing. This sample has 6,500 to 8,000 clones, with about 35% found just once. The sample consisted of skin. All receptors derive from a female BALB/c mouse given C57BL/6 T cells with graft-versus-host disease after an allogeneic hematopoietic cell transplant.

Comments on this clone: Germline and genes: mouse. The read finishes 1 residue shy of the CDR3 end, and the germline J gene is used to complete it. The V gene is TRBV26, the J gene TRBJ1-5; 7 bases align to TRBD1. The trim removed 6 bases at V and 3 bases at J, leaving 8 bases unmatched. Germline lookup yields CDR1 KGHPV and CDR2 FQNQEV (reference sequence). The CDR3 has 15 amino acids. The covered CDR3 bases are TGTGCCAGCAGCCATTACAGGGGAGTCAACCAGGCTCCGCTT. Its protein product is CASSHYRGVNQAPL. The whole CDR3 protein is CASSHYRGVNQAPLF. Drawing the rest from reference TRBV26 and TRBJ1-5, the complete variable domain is NSKVIQTPRYLVKGQGQKAKMRCIPEKGHPVVFWYQQNKNNEFKFLINFQNQEVLQQIDMTEKRFSAECPSNSPCSLEIQSSEAGDSALYLCASSHYRGVNQAPLFGEGTRLSVL.

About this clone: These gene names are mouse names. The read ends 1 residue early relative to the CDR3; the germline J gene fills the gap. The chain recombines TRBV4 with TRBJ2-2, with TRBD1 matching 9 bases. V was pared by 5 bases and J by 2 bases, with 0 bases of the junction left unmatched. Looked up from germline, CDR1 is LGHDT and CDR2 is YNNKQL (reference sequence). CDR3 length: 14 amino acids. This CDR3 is CASSGTGNTGQLYF. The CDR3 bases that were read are TGTGCCAGCAGCGGGACAGGGAACACCGGGCAGCTCTAC.

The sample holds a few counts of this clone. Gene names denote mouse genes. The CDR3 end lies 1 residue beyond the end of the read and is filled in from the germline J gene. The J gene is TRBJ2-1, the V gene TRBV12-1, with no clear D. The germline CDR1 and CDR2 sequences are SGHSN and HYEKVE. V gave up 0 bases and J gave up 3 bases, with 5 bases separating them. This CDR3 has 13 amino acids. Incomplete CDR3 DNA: TGTGCCAGCTCTCTCGCCCCCTATGCTGAGCAGTTC. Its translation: CASSLAPYAEQF. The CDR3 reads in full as CASSLAPYAEQFF.

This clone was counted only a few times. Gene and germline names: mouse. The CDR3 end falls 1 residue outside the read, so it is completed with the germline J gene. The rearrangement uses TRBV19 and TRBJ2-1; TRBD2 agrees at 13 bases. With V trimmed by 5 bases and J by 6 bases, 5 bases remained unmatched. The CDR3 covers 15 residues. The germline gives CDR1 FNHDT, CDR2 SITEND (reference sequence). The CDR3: CASRRTGGARAEQFF. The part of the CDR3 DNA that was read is TGTGCCAGCAGGAGGACTGGGGGGGCGCGTGCTGAGCAGTTC.

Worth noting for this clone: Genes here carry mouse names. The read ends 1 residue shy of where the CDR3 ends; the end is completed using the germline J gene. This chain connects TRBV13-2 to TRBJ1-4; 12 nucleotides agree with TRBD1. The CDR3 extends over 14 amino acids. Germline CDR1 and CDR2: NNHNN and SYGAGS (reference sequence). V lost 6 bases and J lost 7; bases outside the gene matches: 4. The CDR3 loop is CASVGTGGFERLFF. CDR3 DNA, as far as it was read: TGTGCCAGCGTCGGGACAGGGGGCTTCGAAAGATTATTT.

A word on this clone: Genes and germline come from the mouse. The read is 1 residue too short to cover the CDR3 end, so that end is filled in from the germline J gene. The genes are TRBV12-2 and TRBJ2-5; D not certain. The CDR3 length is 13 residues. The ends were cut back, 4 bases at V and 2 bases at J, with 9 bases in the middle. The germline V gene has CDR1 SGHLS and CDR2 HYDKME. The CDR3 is CASSPGVQDTQYF. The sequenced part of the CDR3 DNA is TGTGCCAGCTCCCCCGGGGTCCAAGACACCCAGTAC.

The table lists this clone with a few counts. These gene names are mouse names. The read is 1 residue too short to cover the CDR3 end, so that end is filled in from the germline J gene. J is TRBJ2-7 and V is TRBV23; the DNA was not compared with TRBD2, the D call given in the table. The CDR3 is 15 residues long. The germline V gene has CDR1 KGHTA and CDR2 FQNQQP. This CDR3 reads CSSSQSGWGAYEQYF. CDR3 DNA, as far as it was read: TGCTCCAGCAGTCAATCGGGCTGGGGGGCCTATGAACAGTAC.

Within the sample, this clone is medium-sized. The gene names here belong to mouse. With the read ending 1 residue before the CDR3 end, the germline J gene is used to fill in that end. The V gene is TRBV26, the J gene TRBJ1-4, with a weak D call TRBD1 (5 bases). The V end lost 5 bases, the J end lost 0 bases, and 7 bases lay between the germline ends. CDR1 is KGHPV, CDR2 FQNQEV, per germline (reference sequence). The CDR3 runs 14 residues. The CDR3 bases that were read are TGTGCCAGCAGTGTGGGGGTTTCCAACGAAAGATTATTT. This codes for CASSVGVSNERLF. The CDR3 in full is CASSVGVSNERLFF.

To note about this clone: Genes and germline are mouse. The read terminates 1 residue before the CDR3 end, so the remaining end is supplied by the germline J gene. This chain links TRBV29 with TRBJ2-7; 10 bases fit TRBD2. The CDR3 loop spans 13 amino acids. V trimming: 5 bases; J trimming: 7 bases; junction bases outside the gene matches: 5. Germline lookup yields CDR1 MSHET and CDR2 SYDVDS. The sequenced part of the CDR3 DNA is TGTGCTAGCAGTCCGGGACTGGGGCGGGAACAGTAC. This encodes CASSPGLGREQY. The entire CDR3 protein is CASSPGLGREQYF.

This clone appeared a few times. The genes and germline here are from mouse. CDR3 DNA, as far as it was read: TGCTCCAGCAGTCAATCAAGGGGATGGGCTGAGCAGTTC. Translation gives CSSSQSRGWAEQF. The full CDR3 is CSSSQSRGWAEQFF. This chain connects TRBV23 to TRBJ2-1; TRBD1, the table's D call, was not compared with the DNA. Read coverage stops 1 residue before the CDR3 terminus; the germline J gene supplies the remainder. The CDR3 contains 14 residues. Germline V gene sequence: CDR1 KGHTA, CDR2 FQNQQP.

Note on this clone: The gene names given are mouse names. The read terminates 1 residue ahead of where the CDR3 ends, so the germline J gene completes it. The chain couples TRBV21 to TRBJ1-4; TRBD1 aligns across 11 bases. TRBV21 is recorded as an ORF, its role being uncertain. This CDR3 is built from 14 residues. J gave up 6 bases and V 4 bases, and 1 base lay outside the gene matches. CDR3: CASSPGQGDERLFF. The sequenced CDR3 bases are TGTGCTAGCAGTCCGGGACAGGGGGACGAAAGATTATTT.

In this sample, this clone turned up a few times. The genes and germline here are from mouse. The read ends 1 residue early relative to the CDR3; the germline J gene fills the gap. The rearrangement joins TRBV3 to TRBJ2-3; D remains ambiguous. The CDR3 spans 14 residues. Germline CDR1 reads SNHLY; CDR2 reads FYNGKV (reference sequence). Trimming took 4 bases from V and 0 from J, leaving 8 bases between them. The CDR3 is CASSSRQSAETLYF. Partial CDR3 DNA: TGTGCCAGCAGCTCGCGACAAAGTGCAGAAACGCTGTAT.

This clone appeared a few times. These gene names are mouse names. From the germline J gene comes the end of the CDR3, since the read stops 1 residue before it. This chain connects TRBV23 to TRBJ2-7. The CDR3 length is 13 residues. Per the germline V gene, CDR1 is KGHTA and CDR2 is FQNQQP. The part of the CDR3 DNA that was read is TGCTCCAGCAGTCAATCGAGGGGGGATGAACAGTAC. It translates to CSSSQSRGDEQY. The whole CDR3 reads CSSSQSRGDEQYF.

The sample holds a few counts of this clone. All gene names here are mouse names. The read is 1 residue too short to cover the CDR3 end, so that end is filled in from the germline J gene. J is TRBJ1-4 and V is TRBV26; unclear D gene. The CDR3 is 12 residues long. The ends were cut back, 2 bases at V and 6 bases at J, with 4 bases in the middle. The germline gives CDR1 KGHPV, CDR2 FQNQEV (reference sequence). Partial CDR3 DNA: TGTGCCAGCAGTCTGAGGGACGAAAGATTATTT. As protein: CASSLRDERLF. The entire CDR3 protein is CASSLRDERLFF.